In its sample, the clone carrying this TCR beta chain was seen a few times. A second roughly 6 to 11 cycle PCR used barcoded and J-beta primers. TCRdb re-derived calls from the 5' RACE reads in MiXCR, one entry per CDR3 protein. This sample has some 710,000 distinct CDR3 sequences, with 20% to 25% found just once. The sample originates from a study of blood T cells in healthy people across ages. Study-level background: About one barcoded beta molecule per two T cells was the capture yield of template switching.

Germline V gives CDR1 MNHEY, CDR2 SVGAGI. There are 17 residues in the CDR3. The ends lost 2 bases at V and 5 bases at J; junction bases unmatched: 13. Sample: blood. The genes are TRBV6-5 and TRBJ2-3, with 7 bases lining up with TRBD1. This receptor was identified in a man between 65 and 79 years old in good health. The CDR3 here is CASSYLPGGLWVDTQYF. DNA of the CDR3: TGTGCCAGCAGTTACCTCCCAGGGGGTCTATGGGTAGATACGCAGTATTTT.